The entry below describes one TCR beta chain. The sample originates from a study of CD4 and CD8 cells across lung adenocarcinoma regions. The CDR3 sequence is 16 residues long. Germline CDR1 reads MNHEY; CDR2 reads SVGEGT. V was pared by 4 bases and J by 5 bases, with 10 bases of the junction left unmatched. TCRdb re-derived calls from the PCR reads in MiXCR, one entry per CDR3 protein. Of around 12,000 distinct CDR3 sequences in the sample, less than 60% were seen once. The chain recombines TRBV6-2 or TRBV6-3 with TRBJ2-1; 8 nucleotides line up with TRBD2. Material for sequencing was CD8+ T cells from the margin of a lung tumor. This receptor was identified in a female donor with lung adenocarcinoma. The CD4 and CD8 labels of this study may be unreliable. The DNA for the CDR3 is TGTGCCAGCAGTTTACTAGCGGAGGGTCTCGACAATGAGCAGTTCTTC. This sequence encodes CASSLLAEGLDNEQFF.